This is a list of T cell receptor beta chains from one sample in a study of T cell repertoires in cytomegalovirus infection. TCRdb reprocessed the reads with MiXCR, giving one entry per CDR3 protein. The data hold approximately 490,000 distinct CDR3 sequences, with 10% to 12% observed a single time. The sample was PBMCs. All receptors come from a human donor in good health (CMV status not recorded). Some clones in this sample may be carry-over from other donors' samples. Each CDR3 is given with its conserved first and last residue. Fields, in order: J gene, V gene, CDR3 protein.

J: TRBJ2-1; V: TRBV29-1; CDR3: CSVIGPINEQFF
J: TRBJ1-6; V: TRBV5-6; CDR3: CASSLGVYNSPLHF
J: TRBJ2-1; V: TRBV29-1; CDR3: CSARGRASYNEQFF
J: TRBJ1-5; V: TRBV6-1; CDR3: CASSEAGGGYSNQPQHF
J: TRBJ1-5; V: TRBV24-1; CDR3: CATSAAFFYCNQPQHF
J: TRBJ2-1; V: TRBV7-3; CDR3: CASTGGTSGRNEQFF
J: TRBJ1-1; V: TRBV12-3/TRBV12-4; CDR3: CASSLGTENTEAFF
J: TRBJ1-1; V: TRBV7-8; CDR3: CASSSRLQGYGVRGVTEAFF
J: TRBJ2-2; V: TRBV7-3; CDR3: CASSWSGENTGELFF
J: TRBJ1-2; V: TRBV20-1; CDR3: CSARASQGVGGYTF
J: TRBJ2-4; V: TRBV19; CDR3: CASQDRERNIQYF
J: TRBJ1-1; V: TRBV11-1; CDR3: CASSSERGGLNTEAFF
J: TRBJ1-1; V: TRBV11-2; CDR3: CASSLDGGRAFF
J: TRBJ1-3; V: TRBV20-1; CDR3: CSASPRLFGNTIYF
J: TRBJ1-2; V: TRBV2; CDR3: CASRPGVMGYGYTF
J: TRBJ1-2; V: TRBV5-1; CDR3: CASSRRSSNYGYTF
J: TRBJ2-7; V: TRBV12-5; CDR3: CASDRGDGPYEQYF
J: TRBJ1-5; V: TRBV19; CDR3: CASRRTLGNQPQHF
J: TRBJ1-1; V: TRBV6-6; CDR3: CASSYSGQGSTEAFF
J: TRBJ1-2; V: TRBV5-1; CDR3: CASSLEVTGRNYGYTF
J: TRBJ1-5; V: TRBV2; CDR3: CASSEALGPGANQPQHF
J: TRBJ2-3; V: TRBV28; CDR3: CASSSPGQGEVDTQYF
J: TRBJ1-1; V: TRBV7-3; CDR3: CASSSHSGLNTEAFF
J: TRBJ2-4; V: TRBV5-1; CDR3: CASSLPRGNIQYF
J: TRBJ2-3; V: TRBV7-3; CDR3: CASSFGELGTDTQYF
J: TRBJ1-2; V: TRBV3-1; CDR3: CASSPRQGLQEGYTF
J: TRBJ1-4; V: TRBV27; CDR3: CASSPGALRKLFF
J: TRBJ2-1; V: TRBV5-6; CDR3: CASSHFGRGVANEQFF
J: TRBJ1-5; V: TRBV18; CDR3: CASSPGTGESQPQHF
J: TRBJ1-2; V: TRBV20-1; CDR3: CSARSDSFPF
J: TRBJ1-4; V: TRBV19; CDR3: CATLARKVNEKLFF
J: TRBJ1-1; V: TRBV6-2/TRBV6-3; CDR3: CASSYLGPSYTEAFF
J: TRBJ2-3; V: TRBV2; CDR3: CASRTSGGKDTQYF
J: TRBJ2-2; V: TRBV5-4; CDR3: CASSKLAGNTGELFF
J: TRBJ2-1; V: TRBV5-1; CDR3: CASSLGRDYPSQFF